What follows is one TCR beta chain and its context. Its antigen is not known. The data were obtained in a study of T cells after yellow fever vaccination. For the study at large: Where fractions had low cell numbers, libraries were prepared from them with the SMART-Seq v4 Ultra Low Input RNA kit.

Study outcomes and limitations: In post-booster samples, most primary-vaccination clones reappeared (just under 97% CD4, 88% CD8). Some clonotypes were seen in both the CD4 and the CD8 compartments. These made up a small share and likely arose from convergent recombination.

Researchers made TCR cDNA using 5'RACE template switching, and this step added a universal primer site and UMIs. One entry per CDR3 protein, called by TCRdb with MiXCR from the 5' RACE reads. Of more than 300,000 distinct CDR3 sequences in the sample, about 10% were seen once. The sequence was obtained from a man between 18 and 29 years old who received the YFV17D yellow fever vaccine. Sequenced here: CD4+ T cells sorted from PBMCs, sampled 45 days after the yellow fever booster vaccination.

The CDR3 DNA sequence: TGTGCCAGCACGGGCAGCAATCAGCCCCAGCATTTT. Protein sequence: CASTGSNQPQHF. The chain employs TRBV2 and TRBJ1-5; D is ambiguous. From germline, CDR1 is SNHLY and CDR2 FYNNEI. Trimming shortened V by 7 bases and J by 1 base, and 5 bases separated the two germline ends. This CDR3 region has 12 residues.